Detailed here is one T cell receptor (beta chain). As handled by the study authors: Reference gene primer amplification in the assay estimated nucleated cell counts. Assay: immunoSEQ multiplex PCR; the TCRdb copy retains only in-frame clones and omits some. V and J calls and clone size are as listed in that table; D and trimming were resolved from the DNA. The sample shows 90,000 to 130,000 clones, 88% of them seen only once. The entry originates in a study of blood T cell repertoires in COVID-19. At the level of the study: Acute and convalescent COVID-19 samples came from the United States, Italy and Spain. T cells, B-cell-depleted T cells, or PBMCs provided the cDNA or gDNA that served as material.

Per germline, CDR1 SGHRS and CDR2 YFSETQ. The CDR3 covers 14 residues. The V and J ends lost 3 bases and 4 bases, in that order; junction bases with no gene match: 6. The sample was peripheral blood. The receptor's source is a human donor in a cohort sampled during active COVID-19. The V call is TRBV5-1, the J call TRBJ2-5; 7 positions match TRBD1. CDR3: CASSSVRQGETQYF. CDR3 DNA: TGCGCCAGCAGCTCCGTTCGACAGGGAGAGACCCAGTACTTC. Full variable domain (missing parts from reference TRBV5-1 and TRBJ2-5): KAGVTQTPRYLIKTRGQQVTLSCSPISGHRSVSWYQQTPGQGLQFLFEYFSETQRNKGNFPGRFSGRQFSNSRSEMNVSTLELGDSALYLCASSSVRQGETQYFGPGTRLLVL.